These 16 T cell receptor beta chains were all obtained from the same sample, sequenced in a study of CD8 T cells in Susac syndrome. Random-hexamer reverse transcription was applied to about 0.45 to 1 ug RNA. TCRdb re-derived calls from the immunoSEQ multiplex PCR reads in MiXCR, one entry per CDR3 protein. The sample consists of around 200,000 distinct CDR3 sequences, over 90% of them appearing once. Sequencing was done on a sample of CD4+ T cells from PBMCs. These receptors were obtained from a human donor with Susac syndrome.

The chain links TRBV5-1 to TRBJ1-1; D possibly corresponds to TRBD1 (5 bases). The length of the CDR3 is 15 residues. V lost 4 bases and J 1 base, leaving 14 bases between the germline ends. CDR1 and CDR2 (germline): SGHRS, YFSETQ. The CDR3 coding sequence is TGCGCCAGCAGCCTGGAGGGACTCCAGAACACTGAAGCTTTCTTT. Translation: CASSLEGLQNTEAFF.

The V call is TRBV18, the J call TRBJ1-4; 7 positions agree with TRBD1. This CDR3 comprises 15 residues. The germline V gene has CDR1 KGHSH and CDR2 LQKENI. V lost 3 bases and J lost 7; bases outside the gene matches: 8. The CDR3 region has the DNA TGTGCCAGCTCACCCTCACAGGGGAGAGGTGAAAAACTGTTTTTT. Encoded protein: CASSPSQGRGEKLFF.

The chain recombines TRBV20-1 with TRBJ2-1; TRBD2 agrees at 10 bases. The trim removed 2 bases at V and 10 bases at J, leaving 2 bases unmatched. The CDR3 covers 12 residues. Germline V gene sequence: CDR1 DFQATT, CDR2 SNEGSKA (reference sequence). The CDR3 protein is CSARSSGREQFF. In nucleotides, the CDR3 is TGCAGTGCTAGATCTAGCGGGAGAGAGCAGTTCTTC.

The chain is built from TRBV7-9 and TRBJ2-7; TRBD1 is a possible D gene (5 bases). The CDR3 extends over 12 amino acids. V shed 8 bases and J shed 2 bases, with 10 bases lying between them. Germline assignment: CDR1 SEHNR and CDR2 FQNEAQ (reference sequence). This CDR3 is CASGWTPYEQYF. DNA for the CDR3: TGTGCCAGCGGTTGGACACCCTACGAGCAGTACTTC.

The V and J genes are TRBV4-1 and TRBJ1-1; no clear D. CDR1 and CDR2 (germline): MGHRA, YSYEKL. V lost 2 bases and J lost 1, with 8 bases in between. The CDR3 totals 14 residues. The CDR3 region is CASSQPLRNTEAFF. The CDR3 region has the DNA TGCGCCAGCAGCCAACCCCTACGGAACACTGAAGCTTTCTTT.

The chain uses TRBV7-2 and TRBJ2-1; D uncertain. The CDR3 length is 14 residues. V lost 5 bases to trimming and J lost 0 bases, with 8 bases between them. The germline CDR1 and CDR2 sequences are SGHTA and FQGNSA. CDR3 coding DNA: TGTGCCAGCAGCCATCCCCCCTCCTACAATGAGCAGTTCTTC. As protein: CASSHPPSYNEQFF. The variable domain in full, completed from reference TRBV7-2 and TRBJ2-1, reads GAGVSQSPSNKVTEKGKDVELRCDPISGHTALYWYRQSLGQGLEFLIYFQGNSAPDKSGLPSDRFSAERTGGSVSTLTIQRTQQEDSAVYLCASSHPPSYNEQFFGPGTRLTVL.

Concerning this clonotype itself: The final CDR3 position lacks the conserved phenylalanine or tryptophan, pointing to a likely read error. V and J are TRBV12-3 or TRBV12-4 and TRBJ2-2; D is ambiguous. Trimming took off 4 bases at V and 7 bases at J, with 10 bases between the two ends. CDR3 length: 13 amino acids. DNA of the CDR3: TGTGCCAGCAGTTGGGCGTTCGGCGGGGAGCTGTTTCTT. Amino acids: CASSWAFGGELFL.

This chain links TRBV3-1 with TRBJ1-1, with D maybe TRBD1 (5 bases). V dropped 5 bases and J dropped 4 bases, with 11 bases sitting between them. Germline assignment: CDR1 LGHDT and CDR2 YNNKEL (reference sequence). The length of the CDR3 is 13 residues. CDR3 coding DNA: TGTGCCAGCAGCTCCCAGGGTATCACTGAAGCTTTCTTT. Amino acid sequence: CASSSQGITEAFF.

V and J are TRBV7-3 and TRBJ1-6; 7 nucleotides line up with TRBD1. The CDR3 is 14 residues long. CDR1 SGHTA and CDR2 FQGTGA come from the germline V gene. With 4 bases clipped from V and 8 bases from J, the junction kept 5 bases outside the gene matches. CDR3 DNA: TGTGCCAGCAGCTCCGACAGGGTAGATTCACCCCTCCACTTT. Its protein product is CASSSDRVDSPLHF.

The J gene is TRBJ1-1, the V gene TRBV7-9; D not resolved. There are 13 residues in the CDR3. The V end was cut by 5 bases, the J end by 1 base, with 8 bases between. CDR1 is SEHNR, CDR2 FQNEAQ, per germline (reference sequence). CDR3 amino acids: CASSTSGNTEAFF. The CDR3 coding sequence is TGTGCCAGCAGCACCTCAGGGAACACTGAAGCTTTCTTT.

This clonotype was seen once. This sequence joins TRBV6-2 or TRBV6-3 and TRBJ2-1; 10 positions agree with TRBD1. CDR1 and CDR2 from the germline V gene are MNHEY and SVGEGT. The CDR3 length is 14 residues. Germline trimming cut 10 bases from V and 3 bases from J; bases unmatched to any gene: 6. The CDR3 DNA follows: TGTGCCACCTTCCGGGACAGGGGCTACAATGAGCAGTTCTTC. Translation gives CATFRDRGYNEQFF.

This sequence joins TRBV20-1 and TRBJ1-3; no firm D call. Trimming cost V 0 bases and J 0 bases, with 15 bases left between them. Germline assignment: CDR1 DFQATT and CDR2 SNEGSKA (reference sequence). The CDR3 consists of 17 residues. The CDR3 sequence: CSARDPSPGFSGNTIYF. CDR3 DNA: TGCAGTGCTAGAGACCCTTCGCCGGGTTTCTCTGGAAACACCATATATTTT.

The chain combines TRBV10-3 with TRBJ1-2; 7 bases match TRBD1. Trimming removed 6 bases from V and 7 bases from J; junction bases left unmatched: 2. The germline V gene has CDR1 ENHRY and CDR2 SYGVKD. The CDR3 loop spans 11 amino acids. The CDR3 protein is CAIRAGGGYTF. DNA for the CDR3: TGTGCCATCAGGGCAGGGGGTGGCTACACCTTC.

The chain employs TRBV5-4 and TRBJ2-7; TRBD1 is a possible D gene (6 bases). Trimming shortened V by 4 bases and J by 3 bases, and 11 bases separated the two germline ends. CDR1 is SGHNT, CDR2 YYREEE, per germline (reference sequence). This CDR3 is 13 amino acids long. The CDR3 protein is CASSGTGNYEQYF. The CDR3 nucleotides are TGTGCCAGCAGCGGAACAGGGAACTACGAGCAGTACTTC.

The V gene is TRBV6-6, the J gene TRBJ2-5; D might be TRBD2 (5 bases). This CDR3 is built from 15 residues. Trimming left V 7 bases short and J 2 bases short, with 17 bases between. The germline V gene has CDR1 MNHNY and CDR2 SVGAGI (reference sequence). CDR3 in DNA: TGTGCCAGCAACCGAGCGGCGCGACGACAAGAGACCCAGTACTTC. Its protein is CASNRAARRQETQYF.

This clonotype was seen just once. The genes are TRBV9 and TRBJ1-3; D remains ambiguous. This CDR3 is 16 amino acids long. V was pared by 4 bases and J by 1 base, with 15 bases between. Germline lookup yields CDR1 SGDLS and CDR2 YYNGEE. CDR3 nucleotides: TGTGCCAGCAGCCCCGGGCCCCTAAGGTCTGGAAACACCATATATTTT. This codes for CASSPGPLRSGNTIYF.